Following are 24 T cell receptor beta chains from one sample sequenced in a study of T cells after yellow fever vaccination. TCRdb itself ran the 5' RACE reads through MiXCR, one entry per CDR3 protein. Of a few hundred thousand distinct CDR3 sequences in the sample, 7.5% to 9% were seen once. Source: CD4+ T cells sorted from PBMCs, taken 5 days after the yellow fever booster vaccination. Source of these receptors: a man aged 18 to 30 who received the YFV17D yellow fever vaccine.

The chain employs TRBV6-5 and TRBJ2-3; no clear D. V lost 7 bases to trimming and J lost 3 bases, with 14 bases between them. The CDR3 extends over 14 amino acids. CDR1 and CDR2 from the germline V gene are MNHEY and SVGAGI. The DNA of the CDR3 is TGTGCCAGCACCTCGAGGTCTGGGACAGATACGCAGTATTTT. This sequence encodes CASTSRSGTDTQYF.

This clonotype showed up just a few times. V usage is TRBV5-1 and J usage is TRBJ2-7; the D call may be TRBD1 or TRBD2 (6 bases each). This CDR3 is built from 14 residues. V lost 4 bases, J lost 2 bases, and 13 bases lay in between. Germline CDR1 and CDR2: SGHRS and YFSETQ. CDR3 region: CASSATGAPYEQYV. DNA for the CDR3: TGCGCCAGCAGCGCCACGGGGGCCCCCTACGAGCAGTACGTC.

This clonotype occurred many times. The J gene is TRBJ2-3, the V gene TRBV27; D is perhaps TRBD2 (6 bases). This CDR3 contains 14 residues. V was shortened by 5 bases and J by 4 bases, with 13 bases between the two germline ends. Per the germline V gene, CDR1 is MNHEY and CDR2 is SMNVEV (reference sequence). The DNA of the CDR3 is TGTGCCAGCAGTGACTACCGGGGGTCAGATACGCAGTATTTT. This codes for CASSDYRGSDTQYF.

The chain joins TRBV3-1 to TRBJ2-5; 9 bases agree with TRBD2. The CDR3 spans 18 residues. V trimming: 3 bases; J trimming: 4 bases; junction bases outside the gene matches: 15. Germline V gene lookup returns CDR1 LGHDT and CDR2 YNNKEL (reference sequence). The CDR3 here is CASSQGLVASGEGETQYF. For the CDR3, the DNA is TGTGCCAGCAGCCAGGGGTTAGTCGCTAGCGGGGAAGGAGAGACCCAGTACTTC.

At least ten counts were recorded for this clonotype. The J gene is TRBJ2-7, the V gene TRBV10-2, with 11 positions matching TRBD2. V shed 7 bases, J shed 6 bases, and the junction held 11 bases outside the gene matches. Germline V gene lookup returns CDR1 WSHSY and CDR2 SAAADI. This CDR3 contains 15 residues. This chain's CDR3 is CASKDGASGGREQYF. The DNA for the CDR3 is TGCGCCAGCAAAGATGGAGCTAGCGGGGGGCGCGAGCAGTACTTC.

The CDR3 reads CASTLGTGTGKNIQYF. CDR3 nucleotide sequence: TGTGCCAGCACCTTAGGGACAGGGACGGGCAAAAACATTCAGTACTTC. The chain employs TRBV9 and TRBJ2-4; 9 nucleotides agree with TRBD1. The germline V gene encodes CDR1 SGDLS and CDR2 YYNGEE. With 6 bases clipped from V and 3 bases from J, the junction kept 10 bases outside the gene matches. This CDR3 spans 16 amino acids.

V is TRBV6-1 and J is TRBJ2-3; 8 nucleotides line up with TRBD1. With V trimmed by 1 base and J by 3 bases, 6 bases remained unmatched. The germline gives CDR1 MNHNS, CDR2 SASEGT. This CDR3 has 16 amino acids. The DNA for the CDR3 is TGTGCCAGCAGTGAAGAGACCGGGACAGGTACAGATACGCAGTATTTT. Amino acids: CASSEETGTGTDTQYF.

The V call is TRBV7-6, the J call TRBJ1-4; D call uncertain. V was shortened by 4 bases and J by 7 bases, with 7 bases between the two germline ends. Germline CDR1 is SGHVS and CDR2 is FNYEAQ. This CDR3 comprises 12 residues. The CDR3 spells CASSYGSEKLFF. The CDR3 DNA reads TGTGCCAGCAGCTACGGGAGTGAAAAACTGTTTTTT. The full variable domain, rest sourced from reference TRBV7-6 and TRBJ1-4, is GAGVSQSPRYKVTKRGQDVALRCDPISGHVSLYWYRQALGQGPEFLTYFNYEAQQDKSGLPNDRFSAERPEGSISTLTIQRTEQRDSAMYRCASSYGSEKLFFGSGTQLSVL.

The table lists this clonotype with a few counts. The CDR3, as DNA: TGCAGTGCTAGAGATAACCACCGCTCCTACGAGCAGTACGTC. This encodes CSARDNHRSYEQYV. This chain uses TRBV20-1 with TRBJ2-7; D not resolved. CDR1 DFQATT and CDR2 SNEGSKA come from the germline V gene (reference sequence). V was clipped by 0 bases and J by 0 bases, with 9 bases between them. This CDR3 has 14 residues.

This clonotype was picked up a small number of times. The V and J genes are TRBV5-1 and TRBJ2-7, with 8 positions matching TRBD1. The CDR3 length is 15 residues. Germline values: CDR1 SGHRS, CDR2 YFSETQ. J gave up 3 bases and V 4 bases, and 9 bases lay outside the gene matches. In DNA form, the CDR3 reads TGCGCCAGCAGCCCCGGGACAGGCTCAGGCTACGAGCAGTACTTC. Translation gives CASSPGTGSGYEQYF.

This clonotype came up a few times. The chain combines TRBV21-1 with TRBJ1-2. TRBV21-1 has pseudogene status. This CDR3 is built from 18 residues. In DNA, the CDR3 is TGTGCCAGCAGCAAAGGGGCCCTCTGGGCAGCCAAGTACTATGGCTACACCTTC. Protein: CASSKGALWAAKYYGYTF.

V gene TRBV4-3 combines with J gene TRBJ2-7; D might be TRBD1 (6 bases). The ends were cut back, 0 bases at V and 1 base at J, with 10 bases in the middle. This CDR3 is 15 amino acids long. Germline V lookup: CDR1 LGHNA, CDR2 YSLEER. For the CDR3, the DNA is TGCGCCAGCAGCCAAGATTCCCAGGGGTCCTACGAGCAGTACTTC. Protein sequence: CASSQDSQGSYEQYF.

The V gene is TRBV18, the J gene TRBJ2-5; possible D gene TRBD1, 6 bases. The germline CDR1 and CDR2 sequences are KGHSH and LQKENI. Trimming left V 3 bases short and J 2 bases short, with 13 bases between. This CDR3 comprises 15 residues. The CDR3 DNA reads as TGTGCCAGCTCACCTTCCCTGGACAGACAAGAGACCCAGTACTTC. Amino acids: CASSPSLDRQETQYF.

Many counts were recorded for this clonotype. The chain carries TRBV4-2 and TRBJ2-5; 9 bases map to TRBD2. V lost 3 bases to trimming and J lost 2 bases; unmatched junction nucleotides: 7. The CDR3 extends over 16 amino acids. Germline V lookup: CDR1 LGHNA, CDR2 YNFKEQ. CDR3 DNA sequence: TGTGCCAGCAGCCAGCAATGGAGCGGGGGGCAAGAGACCCAGTACTTC. Its protein product is CASSQQWSGGQETQYF.

The chain recombines TRBV18 with TRBJ1-2, with 11 positions matching TRBD1. Germline loops: CDR1 KGHSH, CDR2 LQKENI. The V gene end was trimmed by 2 bases and the J gene end by 4 bases; junction bases not matched to a gene: 6. The CDR3 runs 16 residues. CDR3 protein: CASSPGQGAPGYGYTF. The DNA of the CDR3 is TGTGCCAGCTCACCAGGACAGGGGGCGCCGGGCTATGGCTACACCTTC.

This chain uses TRBV11-3 with TRBJ2-7; 12 bases map to TRBD1. The ends lost 8 bases at V and 0 bases at J; junction bases unmatched: 14. Per germline, CDR1 SGHNT and CDR2 YENEEA. CDR3 length: 18 amino acids. DNA for the CDR3: TGTGCCAGCCGAGCCGGGACAGGGGGCAATATCAGCTCCTACGAGCAGTACTTC. This translates into CASRAGTGGNISSYEQYF.

This chain connects TRBV3-1 to TRBJ1-2; TRBD1 might be the D (5 bases). CDR1 and CDR2 from the germline V gene are LGHDT and YNNKEL (reference sequence). V was shortened by 0 bases and J by 5 bases, with 16 bases between the two germline ends. This CDR3 region has 16 residues. In DNA form, the CDR3 reads TGTGCCAGCAGCCAAGATAATTTCGGGGGAAATTATGGCTACACCTTC. This gives the protein CASSQDNFGGNYGYTF. Full variable domain (missing parts from reference TRBV3-1 and TRBJ1-2): DTAVSQTPKYLVTQMGNDKSIKCEQNLGHDTMYWYKQDSKKFLKIMFSYNNKELIINETVPNRFSPKSPDKAHLNLHINSLELGDSAVYFCASSQDNFGGNYGYTFGSGTRLTVV.

The CDR3 DNA sequence: TGCAGTGCTGTATCAGGGGCCCGAACTGAAGCTTTCTTT. Protein sequence: CSAVSGARTEAFF. V and J are TRBV20-1 and TRBJ1-1; possibly TRBD1 for D (6 bases). Trimming stripped 5 bases from V and 5 bases from J, with 15 bases between. This CDR3 contains 13 residues. The germline V gene encodes CDR1 DFQATT and CDR2 SNEGSKA (reference sequence).

The chain combines TRBV19 with TRBJ2-5; D not resolved. Germline V gene sequence: CDR1 LNHDA, CDR2 SQIVND (reference sequence). V was pared by 0 bases and J by 5 bases, with 13 bases between. The length of the CDR3 is 15 residues. Here the CDR3 reads CASSIDLRFWETQYF. DNA of the CDR3: TGTGCCAGTAGTATAGATCTTAGGTTTTGGGAGACCCAGTACTTC.

The rearrangement joins TRBV5-5 to TRBJ2-5; D is undetermined. The CDR3 contains 15 residues. Germline V lookup: CDR1 SGHKS, CDR2 YYEKEE (reference sequence). Between the trimmed V and J ends, which lost 2 bases and 2 bases, there was a span of 13 bases. The CDR3 region has the DNA TGTGCCAGCAGCTTAGACGTCGGTCCACAAGAGACCCAGTACTTC. Protein product: CASSLDVGPQETQYF.

This clonotype appeared a few times. The V and J genes are TRBV7-2 and TRBJ1-1; the D gene is possibly TRBD1 (5 bases). V was pared by 1 base and J by 3 bases, with 9 bases between. The CDR3 loop spans 14 amino acids. From germline, CDR1 is SGHTA and CDR2 FQGNSA. DNA for the CDR3: TGTGCCAGCAGCTTAGATCAGGGATACACTGAAGCTTTCTTT. Translating gives CASSLDQGYTEAFF.

This clonotype was seen more than once but under ten times. J is TRBJ2-7 and V is TRBV29-1, with unresolved D. Trimming removed 4 bases from V and 6 bases from J, with 10 bases in between. Germline values: CDR1 SQVTM, CDR2 ANQGSEA. The CDR3 spans 11 residues. The CDR3 region is CSVGTAVEQYF. The DNA for the CDR3 is TGCAGCGTTGGGACGGCGGTCGAGCAGTACTTC.

The genes are TRBV5-1 and TRBJ2-1, with D perhaps TRBD1 (6 bases). V lost 4 bases and J lost 1, with 15 bases in between. Looked up from germline, CDR1 is SGHRS and CDR2 is YFSETQ. CDR3 length equals 16 residues. CDR3 nucleotides: TGCGCCAGCAGCCTCACCCCCAGGGGATCCTACAATGAGCAGTTCTTC. This encodes CASSLTPRGSYNEQFF.

This chain uses TRBV7-9 with TRBJ1-1; D is possibly TRBD1 (6 bases). The CDR3 is made up of 14 amino acids. Germline values: CDR1 SEHNR, CDR2 FQNEAQ (reference sequence). V lost 5 bases, J lost 5 bases, and 15 bases lay in between. The CDR3 spells CASSPQGSRTEAFF. CDR3 nucleotide sequence: TGTGCCAGCAGCCCTCAGGGGTCGCGGACTGAAGCTTTCTTT.